This TCR beta chain was profiled in a study of human T cells and chemical hapten exposure. Study-level results: Sensitizing with DPC caused no change in TCRs above 1 in 1000 frequency.

This clonotype has a handful of counts. Its cognate antigen is unknown. Individual cDNA molecules each carried unique molecular identifiers attached by the library. From the 5' RACE reads, TCRdb called clonotypes with MiXCR, one entry per CDR3 protein. The sample contains under 150,000 distinct CDR3 sequences, approximately 19% of which appear only once. V lost 5 bases and J 0 bases, leaving 19 bases between the germline ends. This CDR3 spans 17 amino acids. The germline V gene has CDR1 SQVTM and CDR2 ANQGSEA. Someone pulled total RNA out of unfractionated whole blood. This sequence was found in a human donor in good health. The J gene is TRBJ1-4, the V gene TRBV29-1, with D perhaps TRBD1 (6 bases). CDR3 in DNA: TGCAGCGTTCTACAGGGCGCGACTCTTGCAACTAATGAAAAACTGTTTTTT. This encodes CSVLQGATLATNEKLFF.